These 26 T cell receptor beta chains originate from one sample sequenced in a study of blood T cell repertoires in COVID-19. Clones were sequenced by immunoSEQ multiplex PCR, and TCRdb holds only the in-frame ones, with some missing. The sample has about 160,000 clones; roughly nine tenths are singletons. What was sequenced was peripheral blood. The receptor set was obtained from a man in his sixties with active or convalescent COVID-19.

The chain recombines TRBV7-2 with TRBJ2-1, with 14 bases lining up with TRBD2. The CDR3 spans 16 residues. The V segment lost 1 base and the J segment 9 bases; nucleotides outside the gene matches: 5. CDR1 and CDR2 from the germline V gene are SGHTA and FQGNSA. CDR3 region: CASSLVGGLAGAEQFF. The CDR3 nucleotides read TGTGCCAGCAGCTTAGTAGGGGGACTAGCGGGGGCTGAGCAGTTCTTC. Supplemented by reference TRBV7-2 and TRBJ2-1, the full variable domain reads GAGVSQSPSNKVTEKGKDVELRCDPISGHTALYWYRQSLGQGLEFLIYFQGNSAPDKSGLPSDRFSAERTGGSVSTLTIQRTQQEDSAVYLCASSLVGGLAGAEQFFGPGTRLTVL.

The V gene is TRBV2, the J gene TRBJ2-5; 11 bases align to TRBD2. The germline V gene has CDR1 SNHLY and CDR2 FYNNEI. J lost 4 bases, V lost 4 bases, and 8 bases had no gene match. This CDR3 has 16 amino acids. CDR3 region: CASSAVAGGLGETQYF. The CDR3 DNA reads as TGTGCCAGCAGTGCAGTAGCGGGGGGGCTCGGAGAGACCCAGTACTTC. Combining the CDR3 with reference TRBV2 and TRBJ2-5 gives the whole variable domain EPEVTQTPSHQVTQMGQEVILRCVPISNHLYFYWYRQILGQKVEFLVSFYNNEISEKSEIFDDQFSVERPDGSNFTLKIRSTKLEDSAMYFCASSAVAGGLGETQYFGPGTRLLVL.

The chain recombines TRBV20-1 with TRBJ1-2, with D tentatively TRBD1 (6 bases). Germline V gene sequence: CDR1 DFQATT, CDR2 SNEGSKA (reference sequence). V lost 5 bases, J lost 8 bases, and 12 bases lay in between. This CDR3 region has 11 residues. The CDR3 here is CSAAHREGYTF. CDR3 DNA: TGCAGTGCTGCCCACAGGGAAGGCTACACCTTC.

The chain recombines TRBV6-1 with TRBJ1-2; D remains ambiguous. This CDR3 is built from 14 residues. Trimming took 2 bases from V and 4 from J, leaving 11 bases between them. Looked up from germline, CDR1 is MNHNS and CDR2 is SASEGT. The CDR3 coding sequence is TGTGCCAGCAGTGAACCCCCAGGAATCTATGGCTACACCTTC. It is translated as CASSEPPGIYGYTF.

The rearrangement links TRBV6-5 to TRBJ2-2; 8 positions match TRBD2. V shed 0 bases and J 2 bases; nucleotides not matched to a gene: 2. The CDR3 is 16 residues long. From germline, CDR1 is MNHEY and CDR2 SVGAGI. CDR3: CASSYSAGGNTGELFF. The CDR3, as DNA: TGTGCCAGCAGTTACTCCGCGGGAGGTAACACCGGGGAGCTGTTTTTT.

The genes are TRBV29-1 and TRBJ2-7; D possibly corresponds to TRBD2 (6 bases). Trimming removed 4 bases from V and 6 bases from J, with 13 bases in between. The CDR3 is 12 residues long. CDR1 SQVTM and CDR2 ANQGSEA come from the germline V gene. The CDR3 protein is CSVAHTSPEQYF. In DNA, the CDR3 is TGCAGCGTTGCCCATACTAGCCCCGAGCAGTACTTC.

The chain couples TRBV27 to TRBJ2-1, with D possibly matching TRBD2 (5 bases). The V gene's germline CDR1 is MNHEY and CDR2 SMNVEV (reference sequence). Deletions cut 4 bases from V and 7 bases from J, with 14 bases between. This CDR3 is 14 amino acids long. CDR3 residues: CASSSRTLGNEQFF. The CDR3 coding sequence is TGTGCCAGCAGTTCCCGGACTCTGGGGAATGAGCAGTTCTTC.

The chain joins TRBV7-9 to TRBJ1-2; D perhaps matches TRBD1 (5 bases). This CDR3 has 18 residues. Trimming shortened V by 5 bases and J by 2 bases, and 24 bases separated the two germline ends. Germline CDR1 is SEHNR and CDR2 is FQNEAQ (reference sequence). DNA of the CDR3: TGTGCCAGCAGCCTTTCGAATCGGATGGGACTCAAGAACTATGGCTACACCTTC. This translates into CASSLSNRMGLKNYGYTF.

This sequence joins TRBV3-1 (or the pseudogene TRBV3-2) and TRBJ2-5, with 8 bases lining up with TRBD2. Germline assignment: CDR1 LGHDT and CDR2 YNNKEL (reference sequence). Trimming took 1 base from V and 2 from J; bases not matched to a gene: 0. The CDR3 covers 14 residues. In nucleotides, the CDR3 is TGTGCCAGCAGCCAAGTAGCGGGGCAAGAGACCCAGTACTTC. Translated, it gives CASSQVAGQETQYF.

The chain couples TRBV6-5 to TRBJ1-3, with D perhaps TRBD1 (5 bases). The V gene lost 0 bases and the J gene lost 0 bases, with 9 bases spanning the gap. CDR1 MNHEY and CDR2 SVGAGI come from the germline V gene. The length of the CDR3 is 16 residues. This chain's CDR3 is CASSYSLGASGNTIYF. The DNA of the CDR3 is TGTGCCAGCAGTTACTCGCTAGGGGCCTCTGGAAACACCATATATTTT.

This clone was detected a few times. The chain's CDR3 is CASSPYPNQPQHF. In DNA form, the CDR3 reads TGTGCCAGCAGTCCCTACCCCAATCAGCCCCAGCATTTT. The V and J genes are TRBV12-3 or TRBV12-4 and TRBJ1-5; D uncertain. The CDR3 loop spans 13 amino acids. V lost 5 bases and J 3 bases, leaving 8 bases between the germline ends.

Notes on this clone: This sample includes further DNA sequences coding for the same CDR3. For the CDR3, the DNA is TGTGCCAGCAGCTTAGGCCCAACAGGGGACACTGAAGCTTTCTTT. Encoded protein: CASSLGPTGDTEAFF. The rearrangement uses TRBV7-9 and TRBJ1-1; 7 bases map to TRBD1. Germline loops: CDR1 SEHNR, CDR2 FQNEAQ (reference sequence). Trimming removed 1 base from V and 3 bases from J; junction bases left unmatched: 5. The CDR3 has 15 amino acids.

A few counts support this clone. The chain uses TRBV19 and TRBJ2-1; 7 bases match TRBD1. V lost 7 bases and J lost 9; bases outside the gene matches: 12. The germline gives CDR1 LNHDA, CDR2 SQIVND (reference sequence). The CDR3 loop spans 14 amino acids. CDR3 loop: CASNRDSTLSEQFF. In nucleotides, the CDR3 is TGTGCCAGTAATCGGGACAGCACCTTAAGTGAGCAGTTCTTC.

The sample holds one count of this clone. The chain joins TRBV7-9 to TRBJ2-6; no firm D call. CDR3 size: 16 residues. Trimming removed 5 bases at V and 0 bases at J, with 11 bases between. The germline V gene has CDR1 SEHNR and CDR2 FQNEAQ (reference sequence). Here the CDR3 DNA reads TGTGCCAGCAGCAACACAGAATTCTCTGGGGCCAACGTCCTGACTTTC. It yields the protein CASSNTEFSGANVLTF.

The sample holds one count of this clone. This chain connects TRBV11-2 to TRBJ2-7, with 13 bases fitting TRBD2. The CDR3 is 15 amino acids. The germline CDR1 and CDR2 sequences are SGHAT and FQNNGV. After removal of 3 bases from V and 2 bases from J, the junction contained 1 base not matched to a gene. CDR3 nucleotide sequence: TGTGCCAGCAGCTTGGGGACTAGCGGGACCTACGAGCAGTACTTC. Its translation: CASSLGTSGTYEQYF.

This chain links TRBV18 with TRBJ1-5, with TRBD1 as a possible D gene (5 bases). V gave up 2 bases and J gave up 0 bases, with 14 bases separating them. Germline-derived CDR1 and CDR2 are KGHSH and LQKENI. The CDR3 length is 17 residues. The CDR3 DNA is TGTGCCAGCTCACCAACTCTCGGGGGGAATAGCAATCAGCCCCAGCATTTT. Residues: CASSPTLGGNSNQPQHF.

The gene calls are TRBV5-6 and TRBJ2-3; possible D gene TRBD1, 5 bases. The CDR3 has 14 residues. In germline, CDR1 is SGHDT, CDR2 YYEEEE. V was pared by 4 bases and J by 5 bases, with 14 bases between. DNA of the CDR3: TGTGCCAGCAGCCCCAGGCCCCAGGGAGATACGCAGTATTTT. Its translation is CASSPRPQGDTQYF.

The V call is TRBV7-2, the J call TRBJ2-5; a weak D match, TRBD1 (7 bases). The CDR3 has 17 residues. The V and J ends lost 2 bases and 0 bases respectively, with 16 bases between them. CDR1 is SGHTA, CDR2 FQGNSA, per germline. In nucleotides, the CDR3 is TGTGCCAGCAGCTTAAAAGCCAGGGGGGTCGACCAAGAGACCCAGTACTTC. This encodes CASSLKARGVDQETQYF.

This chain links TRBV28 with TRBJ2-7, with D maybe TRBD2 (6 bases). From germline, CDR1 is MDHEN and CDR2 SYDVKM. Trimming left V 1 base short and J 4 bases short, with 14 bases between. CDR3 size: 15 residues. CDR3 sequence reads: CASSLSGVPGYEQYF. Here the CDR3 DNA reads TGTGCCAGCAGTTTATCGGGGGTTCCAGGGTACGAGCAGTACTTC.

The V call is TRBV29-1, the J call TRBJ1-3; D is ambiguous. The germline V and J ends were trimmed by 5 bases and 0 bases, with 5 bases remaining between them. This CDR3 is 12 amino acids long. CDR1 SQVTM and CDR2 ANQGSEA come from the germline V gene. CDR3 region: CSVTRSGNTIYF. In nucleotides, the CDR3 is TGCAGCGTTACACGCTCTGGAAACACCATATATTTT.

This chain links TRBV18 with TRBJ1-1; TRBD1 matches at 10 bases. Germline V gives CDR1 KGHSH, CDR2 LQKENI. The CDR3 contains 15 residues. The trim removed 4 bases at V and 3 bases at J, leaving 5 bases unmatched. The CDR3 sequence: CASSLGQGLDTEAFF. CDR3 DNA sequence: TGTGCCAGCTCACTGGGACAGGGGCTAGACACTGAAGCTTTCTTT.

The CDR3 here is CASSQTGGNGYTF. The DNA for the CDR3 is TGTGCCAGCTCACAGACAGGAGGAAATGGCTACACCTTC. This chain uses TRBV18 with TRBJ1-2; D possibly corresponds to TRBD1 (6 bases). Germline lookup yields CDR1 KGHSH and CDR2 LQKENI. V gave up 4 bases and J gave up 6 bases, with 12 bases separating them. This CDR3 region has 13 residues.

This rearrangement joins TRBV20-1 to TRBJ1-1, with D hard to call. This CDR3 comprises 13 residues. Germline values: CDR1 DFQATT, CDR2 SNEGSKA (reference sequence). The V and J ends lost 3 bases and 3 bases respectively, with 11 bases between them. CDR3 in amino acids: CSASRGFDTEAFF. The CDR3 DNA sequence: TGCAGTGCTAGTCGGGGATTCGACACTGAAGCTTTCTTT.

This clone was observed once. CDR3 amino acids: CASSPGQGAPEKLFF. The CDR3 DNA reads as TGTGCCAGCAGCCCGGGACAGGGGGCTCCTGAAAAACTGTTTTTT. The gene calls are TRBV2 and TRBJ1-4, with TRBD1 matching over 12 bases. Germline V lookup: CDR1 SNHLY, CDR2 FYNNEI. CDR3 size: 15 residues. V was clipped by 6 bases and J by 7 bases; unmatched bases: 6.

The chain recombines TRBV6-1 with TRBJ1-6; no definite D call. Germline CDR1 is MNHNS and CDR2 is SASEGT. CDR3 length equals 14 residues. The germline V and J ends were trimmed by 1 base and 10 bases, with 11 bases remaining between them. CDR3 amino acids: CASSEVVDFSPLHF. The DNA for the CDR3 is TGTGCCAGCAGTGAAGTAGTCGATTTCTCACCCCTCCACTTT.

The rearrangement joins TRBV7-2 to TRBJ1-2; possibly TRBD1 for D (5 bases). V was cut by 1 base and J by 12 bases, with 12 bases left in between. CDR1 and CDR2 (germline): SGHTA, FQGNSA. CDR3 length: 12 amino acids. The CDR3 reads CASSLEYWGDTF. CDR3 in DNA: TGTGCCAGCAGCTTAGAATATTGGGGCGACACCTTC.